One and the same sample provided the 22 T cell receptor beta chains below, sequenced in a study of CD8+ T cells in alopecia areata. In each case, RNA was isolated and then reverse transcribed into cDNA as the sequencing template. Clones were sequenced by immunoSEQ multiplex PCR, and TCRdb holds only the in-frame ones, with some missing. Among under 250,000 clones listed, around 62% were seen once. The specimen was CD4+ T cells sorted from blood, collected at week 0. Receptor source: a human donor with alopecia areata.

This chain connects TRBV4-1 to TRBJ1-4; D not resolved. The V gene lost 6 bases and the J gene lost 5 bases, with 13 bases spanning the gap. Germline V gene lookup returns CDR1 MGHRA and CDR2 YSYEKL. The CDR3 contains 14 residues. CDR3 nucleotide sequence: TGCGCCAGCAGTCCCCAGAGCCTGAATGAAAAACTGTTTTTT. Translated: CASSPQSLNEKLFF.

This clone was found a few times. The CDR3 here is CASRATGLDEENTIYF. The CDR3 DNA follows: TGTGCCAGCAGGGCGACAGGGTTGGACGAGGAGAACACCATATATTTT. The chain is built from TRBV2 and TRBJ1-3, with 7 bases lining up with TRBD1. Germline-derived CDR1 and CDR2 are SNHLY and FYNNEI. The CDR3 totals 16 residues. Trimming removed 6 bases from V and 7 bases from J; junction bases left unmatched: 15.

V and J are TRBV7-9 and TRBJ2-7; possible D gene TRBD1, 6 bases. The CDR3 covers 13 residues. Between the trimmed V and J ends, which lost 1 base and 7 bases, there was a span of 11 bases. From germline, CDR1 is SEHNR and CDR2 FQNEAQ (reference sequence). The DNA for the CDR3 is TGTGCCAGCAGCTTAGTCGCGACAGGTGAGCAGTACTTC. It encodes CASSLVATGEQYF.

This clone was detected a few times. The chain joins TRBV19 to TRBJ1-1; D gene ambiguous. Trimming stripped 10 bases from V and 0 bases from J, with 15 bases between. The CDR3 has 14 amino acids. Germline V CDR1 and CDR2: LNHDA, SQIVND (reference sequence). Written as DNA, the CDR3 is TGTGCCACACAACCTGGACGGATGAACACTGAAGCTTTCTTT. Its protein is CATQPGRMNTEAFF.

V usage is TRBV6-5 and J usage is TRBJ2-5; the match to TRBD2 covers 9 bases. Germline lookup yields CDR1 MNHEY and CDR2 SVGAGI. The CDR3 loop spans 15 amino acids. The V gene end was trimmed by 2 bases and the J gene end by 9 bases; junction bases not matched to a gene: 10. CDR3 DNA: TGTGCCAGCAGTTACGGGGCTAGCGGGAAATCCGCCCAGTACTTC. Its protein product is CASSYGASGKSAQYF.

This clone appeared a few times. The chain combines TRBV30 with TRBJ2-3, with D unresolved. The CDR3 covers 15 residues. Trimming took off 1 base at V and 3 bases at J, with 14 bases between the two ends. Per germline, CDR1 GTSNPN and CDR2 SVGIG (reference sequence). The DNA for the CDR3 is TGTGCCTGGAGTGACAATTCCGGGCCAACAGATACGCAGTATTTT. It yields the protein CAWSDNSGPTDTQYF.

This clone has more than one count but fewer than ten. J is TRBJ1-3 and V is TRBV4-2; TRBD1 aligns across 7 bases. Trimming cost V 3 bases and J 2 bases; bases outside gene matches: 4. The CDR3 is 15 residues long. CDR1 LGHNA and CDR2 YNFKEQ come from the germline V gene. In DNA form, the CDR3 reads TGTGCCAGCAGCCACCCTGGACAGGCTGGAAACACCATATATTTT. Its protein is CASSHPGQAGNTIYF.

V gene TRBV5-6 combines with J gene TRBJ2-1, with 9 bases matching TRBD1. Germline V gene sequence: CDR1 SGHDT, CDR2 YYEEEE. After removal of 1 base from V and 3 bases from J, the junction contained 5 bases not matched to a gene. The CDR3 totals 16 residues. CDR3 sequence: CASSLSGTGNYNEQFF. The CDR3 bases are TGTGCCAGCAGCTTGTCCGGGACAGGGAACTACAATGAGCAGTTCTTC.

DNA of the CDR3: TGTGCCAGCAGTTGGAGCGGTGGGGAGCAGTTCTTC. This sequence encodes CASSWSGGEQFF. The rearrangement joins TRBV6-1 to TRBJ2-1, with D tentatively TRBD2 (5 bases). CDR1 and CDR2 from the germline V gene are MNHNS and SASEGT. Trimming left V 5 bases short and J 10 bases short, with 12 bases between. This CDR3 is 12 amino acids long.

Here the CDR3 reads CASSSTDRGAFF. CDR3 DNA sequence: TGTGCCAGCAGTTCGACCGACAGGGGCGCTTTCTTT. The gene calls are TRBV28 and TRBJ1-1; TRBD1 matches at 8 bases. In germline, CDR1 is MDHEN, CDR2 SYDVKM. Unmatched junction bases numbered 6, after V lost 4 bases and J lost 11 bases. The length of the CDR3 is 12 residues. Based on the CDR3 plus reference TRBV28 and TRBJ1-1, the full variable domain is DVKVTQSSRYLVKRTGEKVFLECVQDMDHENMFWYRQDPGLGLRLIYFSYDVKMKEKGDIPEGYSVSREKKERFSLILESASTNQTSMYLCASSSTDRGAFFGQGTRLTVV.

This clone turned up a few times. The chain has TRBV7-6 and TRBJ2-7; 8 bases are shared with TRBD1. This CDR3 region has 14 residues. After removal of 5 bases from V and 7 bases from J, the junction contained 10 bases not matched to a gene. Germline assignment: CDR1 SGHVS and CDR2 FNYEAQ. The CDR3 nucleotides read TGTGCCAGCAGCCCCATGACAGGGGCGAGGGAGCAGTACTTC. It codes for CASSPMTGAREQYF.

The chain uses TRBV10-1 and TRBJ2-3; no firm D call. V was shortened by 0 bases and J by 3 bases, with 10 bases between the two germline ends. Germline V gene sequence: CDR1 WNHNN, CDR2 SYGVQD (reference sequence). The CDR3 is 15 residues long. The CDR3 reads CASSESGVGTDTQYF. In DNA form, the CDR3 reads TGCGCCAGCAGTGAGTCGGGTGTTGGGACAGATACGCAGTATTTT.

The CDR3 sequence: CASSQGLAGLIAKNIQYF. The CDR3 bases are TGTGCCAGCAGCCAAGGTCTAGCGGGGTTGATAGCCAAAAACATTCAGTACTTC. The J gene is TRBJ2-4, the V gene TRBV5-6; 9 bases are shared with TRBD2. Germline values: CDR1 SGHDT, CDR2 YYEEEE. V shed 4 bases and J 0 bases; nucleotides not matched to a gene: 11. The CDR3 sequence is 18 residues long.

The chain uses TRBV4-2 and TRBJ2-3, with TRBD2 matching over 11 bases. The V gene's germline CDR1 is LGHNA and CDR2 YNFKEQ. The CDR3 extends over 16 amino acids. The V and J ends lost 4 bases and 0 bases, in that order; junction bases with no gene match: 3. CDR3 sequence (DNA): TGTGCCAGCAGCCCCGGGACTAGCGGTAGCACAGATACGCAGTATTTT. Protein: CASSPGTSGSTDTQYF.

The V and J genes are TRBV15 and TRBJ2-7, with D maybe TRBD2 (6 bases). The ends were cut back, 0 bases at V and 2 bases at J, with 17 bases in the middle. CDR3 length: 17 residues. Germline-derived CDR1 and CDR2 are LNHNV and YYDKDF (reference sequence). The CDR3 here is CATSRDRGTFQTYEQYF. DNA of the CDR3: TGTGCCACCAGCAGAGATCGGGGGACTTTCCAAACCTACGAGCAGTACTTC. The variable domain in full, completed from reference TRBV15 and TRBJ2-7, reads DAMVIQNPRYQVTQFGKPVTLSCSQTLNHNVMYWYQQKSSQAPKLLFHYYDKDFNNEADTPDNFQSRRPNTSFCFLDIRSPGLGDTAMYLCATSRDRGTFQTYEQYFGPGTRLTVT.

This sequence joins TRBV4-1 and TRBJ2-1; D unresolved. The germline V and J ends were trimmed by 2 bases and 6 bases, with 26 bases remaining between them. CDR3 size: 19 residues. Germline values: CDR1 MGHRA, CDR2 YSYEKL. Here the CDR3 reads CASSQIPHIEPTPGNEQFF. The CDR3 DNA reads TGCGCCAGCAGCCAAATCCCCCACATCGAGCCTACGCCCGGCAATGAGCAGTTCTTC.

The chain is built from TRBV5-1 and TRBJ2-7; a possible D gene is TRBD1 (7 bases). CDR1 is SGHRS, CDR2 YFSETQ, per germline. The CDR3 consists of 15 residues. V was pared by 2 bases and J by 3 bases, with 15 bases between. The CDR3 sequence: CASSFPDREVYEQYF. For the CDR3, the DNA is TGCGCCAGCAGCTTCCCCGACAGGGAGGTCTACGAGCAGTACTTC.

The chain has TRBV2 and TRBJ2-1; weak D call: TRBD2 (6 bases). Germline V lookup: CDR1 SNHLY, CDR2 FYNNEI. Trimming took 8 bases from V and 5 from J, leaving 10 bases between them. This CDR3 comprises 12 residues. The chain's CDR3 is CASRGSHNEQFF. The DNA for the CDR3 is TGTGCCAGCCGGGGGTCTCACAATGAGCAGTTCTTC.

This chain joins TRBV2 and TRBJ1-3; possible D gene TRBD1, 5 bases. Trimming left V 4 bases short and J 4 bases short, with 17 bases between. CDR3 length: 16 amino acids. CDR1 and CDR2 (germline): SNHLY, FYNNEI. The CDR3 is CASSAPRGRQGNTIYF. In DNA, the CDR3 is TGTGCCAGCAGTGCCCCGCGGGGCAGGCAAGGAAACACCATATATTTT.

V gene TRBV29-1 combines with J gene TRBJ2-4; perhaps TRBD1 as D (6 bases). With 4 bases removed from V and 7 bases from J, the gap between germline ends came to 11 bases. Germline-derived CDR1 and CDR2 are SQVTM and ANQGSEA. This CDR3 has 12 amino acids. The CDR3 sequence is CSVGSRGNIQYF. The CDR3 coding sequence is TGCAGCGTTGGTTCAAGGGGGAACATTCAGTACTTC.

This clone was picked up a small number of times. This chain connects TRBV29-1 to TRBJ1-5; D perhaps matches TRBD1 (5 bases). V was cut by 6 bases and J by 6 bases, with 12 bases left in between. The germline gives CDR1 SQVTM, CDR2 ANQGSEA. CDR3 size: 12 residues. The CDR3 DNA reads TGCAGCGTGGGGGGAGACAGTCAGCCCCAGCATTTT. This gives the protein CSVGGDSQPQHF.

This clone was counted between two and nine times. The junction and the germline gene differ at one end; a read error may be behind it. The chain links TRBV7-2 to TRBJ1-1; no reliable D call. Germline lookup yields CDR1 SGHTA and CDR2 FQGNSA. The length of the CDR3 is 15 residues. CDR3 sequence reads: CASNLYTMVNTEAFF. Here the CDR3 DNA reads TGTGCCAGCAACTTATATACCATGGTTAACACTGAAGCTTTCTTT.